This T cell receptor beta chain emerged from a study of T cells in tumors after PD-1 blockade. Method: immunoSEQ multiplex PCR; TCRdb's copy keeps in-frame clones and lacks some. The sample lists about 33,000 clones, around 80% occurring once. This CDR3 is built from 15 residues. In germline, CDR1 is KGHDR, CDR2 SFDVKD. V lost 4 bases and J lost 1, with 12 bases in between. The sequence was obtained from a human donor with basal cell carcinoma. This chain links TRBV24-1 with TRBJ1-1, with D tentatively TRBD1 (5 bases). The specimen comprised PBMCs, sampled before anti-PD-1 treatment. CDR3 nucleotide sequence: TGTGCCACCAGTGACGGGGACGGCAGGAACACTGAAGCTTTCTTT. Its translation: CATSDGDGRNTEAFF.